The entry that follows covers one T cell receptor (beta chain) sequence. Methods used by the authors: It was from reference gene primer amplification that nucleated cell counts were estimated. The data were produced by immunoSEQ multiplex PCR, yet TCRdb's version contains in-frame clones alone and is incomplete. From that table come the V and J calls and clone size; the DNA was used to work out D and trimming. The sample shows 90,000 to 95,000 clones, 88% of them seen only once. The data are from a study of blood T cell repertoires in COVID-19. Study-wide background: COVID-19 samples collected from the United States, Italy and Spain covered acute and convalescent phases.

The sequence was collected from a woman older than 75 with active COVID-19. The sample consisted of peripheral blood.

The CDR3 spells CASSLASGSSYNEQFF. Here the CDR3 DNA reads TGTGCCAGCAGCTTAGCGAGTGGGAGCTCCTACAATGAGCAGTTCTTC. The chain joins TRBV7-2 to TRBJ2-1; perhaps TRBD2 as D (5 bases). CDR1 SGHTA and CDR2 FQGNSA come from the germline V gene. The CDR3 is 16 residues long. V was trimmed by 0 bases and J by 0 bases, leaving 9 bases between them.